This T cell receptor (beta chain) was captured by sequencing in a study of T cell responses to AZD1222 COVID-19 vaccine. The study's findings and limits: Increases in Spike-specific TCR breadth and depth were seen after two AZD1222 doses. Only after the peak T cell response were repertoires sampled. Close to half of all spike-specific TCRs reportedly target regions of the variants that are unmutated. Vaccine-associated CD4 TCRs ranged over spike, dominating at 160-218 and 743-854.

Comment on this clone: What it binds is unknown.

Sequencing used immunoSEQ multiplex PCR; TCRdb keeps in-frame clones, though not all of them. This sample has about 120,000 clones; about 85% occur once, and the top ten carry around 3%. Germline V CDR1 and CDR2: GTSNPN, SVGIG (reference sequence). CDR3 length: 15 residues. V was cut by 0 bases and J by 2 bases, with 11 bases left in between. Source: peripheral blood, taken 28 days after the second AZD1222 dose. The rearrangement uses TRBV30 and TRBJ1-3, with a tentative D call TRBD1 (5 bases). The sequence came from an adult who received the AZD1222 COVID-19 vaccine. CDR3 residues: CAWSVIQEPGNTIYF. The DNA for the CDR3 is TGTGCCTGGAGTGTGATACAGGAGCCTGGAAACACCATATATTTT.